This T cell receptor (beta chain) stems from a study of regulatory T cells in long-lasting Graves disease. The CDR3 is 14 amino acids. Germline V gene data show CDR1 as DFQATT and CDR2 as SNEGSKA (reference sequence). The V segment lost 5 bases and the J segment 3 bases; nucleotides outside the gene matches: 6. With iRepertoire HTBI primers and Arm-PCR of CDR3 regions, TCR beta libraries were built. TCRdb re-derived calls from the multiplex PCR reads in MiXCR, one entry per CDR3 protein. This sample yields over 650,000 distinct CDR3 sequences, of which roughly 30% are seen a single time; about 40% belongs to the top ten. Time point defined: persistent/refractory GD, antithyroid drugs over 5 years with positive TRAb. PBMC RNA was the source of the TCR library.

Sample: peripheral blood mononuclear cells (PBMCs), taken when the disease was refractory, from a patient treated with antithyroid drugs. The chain couples TRBV20-1 to TRBJ1-5; 8 bases are shared with TRBD1. The TCR sequence derives from a female donor with Graves disease. The CDR3 is CSALRGLDNQPQHF. CDR3 in DNA: TGCAGTGCTCTCAGGGGGCTCGACAATCAGCCCCAGCATTTT.